This is a list of T cell receptor beta chains from one sample in a study of T cells in Graves' hyperthyroidism and ophthalmopathy. MiXCR was run by TCRdb on the multiplex PCR reads, yielding one entry per CDR3 protein. The table shows approximately 610,000 distinct CDR3 sequences, with approximately 15% occurring only once. Sequencing was performed on blood. Every receptor here comes from a woman in her forties with Graves' ophthalmopathy. Each CDR3 is given without its conserved first and last residue. Each record gives: D gene, V gene, J gene, clone size, CDR3 protein. A D gene is named only where the DNA matches it firmly. Clone size is given for some rows only: seen once, a few or many times, or a class if the clone is expanded.

d_gene: TRBD2; v_gene: TRBV4-3; j_gene: TRBJ2-2; abundance: few; CDR3aa: ASSQDLAGAGTGELF
d_gene: NA; v_gene: TRBV7-9; j_gene: TRBJ2-7; abundance: many; CDR3aa: ASSLDGFLYEQY
d_gene: TRBD2; v_gene: TRBV12-3/TRBV12-4; j_gene: TRBJ2-7; abundance: many; CDR3aa: ASSPRGAGGPFEQY
d_gene: NA; v_gene: TRBV27; j_gene: TRBJ1-1; abundance: many; CDR3aa: ASSLSVAGRAEAF
d_gene: NA; v_gene: TRBV27; j_gene: TRBJ1-1; abundance: few; CDR3aa: ASRHRAGTEAF
d_gene: NA; v_gene: TRBV29-1; j_gene: TRBJ2-3; abundance: many; CDR3aa: SVDGAAPWIH
d_gene: NA; v_gene: TRBV6-5; j_gene: TRBJ2-2; abundance: many; CDR3aa: ASSYSRDNTGELF
d_gene: NA; v_gene: TRBV7-3; j_gene: TRBJ2-3; abundance: NA; CDR3aa: ASSIGYRTLITDTQY
d_gene: TRBD1; v_gene: TRBV3-1; j_gene: TRBJ1-1; abundance: many; CDR3aa: ASSRGTAVGGEAF
d_gene: NA; v_gene: TRBV29-1; j_gene: TRBJ2-7; abundance: many; CDR3aa: SVERSRGGPAEQY
d_gene: NA; v_gene: TRBV25-1; j_gene: TRBJ2-5; abundance: many; CDR3aa: ASSRGRKYQETQY
d_gene: NA; v_gene: TRBV7-9; j_gene: TRBJ2-7; abundance: NA; CDR3aa: ASSSGGDATYEQY
d_gene: NA; v_gene: TRBV18; j_gene: TRBJ1-1; abundance: many; CDR3aa: ASSYQEAARGAF
d_gene: NA; v_gene: TRBV15; j_gene: TRBJ1-5; abundance: NA; CDR3aa: ATPIRQTRYSNQPQH
d_gene: TRBD1; v_gene: TRBV6-4; j_gene: TRBJ1-5; abundance: many; CDR3aa: ASSDGGQGAGGNQPQH
d_gene: NA; v_gene: TRBV29-1; j_gene: TRBJ1-2; abundance: many; CDR3aa: SVEEFGGYGYT
d_gene: TRBD1; v_gene: TRBV10-2; j_gene: TRBJ2-5; abundance: few; CDR3aa: ASSNPGQGSQETQY
d_gene: NA; v_gene: TRBV3-1; j_gene: TRBJ2-3; abundance: NA; CDR3aa: ASSQDLRGATQY
d_gene: NA; v_gene: TRBV6-1; j_gene: TRBJ2-2; abundance: NA; CDR3aa: ASSIWDTGELF
d_gene: TRBD1; v_gene: TRBV19; j_gene: TRBJ1-2; abundance: many; CDR3aa: ASRGAGTGEGYT
d_gene: TRBD1; v_gene: TRBV7-8; j_gene: TRBJ1-2; abundance: many; CDR3aa: ASSLNNDRGQVGYT
d_gene: NA; v_gene: TRBV30; j_gene: TRBJ2-7; abundance: many; CDR3aa: AWSEPGYGSYEQY
d_gene: TRBD2; v_gene: TRBV28; j_gene: TRBJ2-1; abundance: few; CDR3aa: ASSVLGLAGSYNEQF
d_gene: TRBD1; v_gene: TRBV6-5; j_gene: TRBJ1-2; abundance: many; CDR3aa: ASSQGQGSGYT
d_gene: NA; v_gene: TRBV5-1; j_gene: TRBJ2-5; abundance: few; CDR3aa: ASSSAGDQGRAQY
d_gene: NA; v_gene: TRBV29-1; j_gene: TRBJ1-5; abundance: many; CDR3aa: SVDWGDQPQH
d_gene: NA; v_gene: TRBV12-3/TRBV12-4; j_gene: TRBJ1-1; abundance: NA; CDR3aa: ASSQTETRLKAF
d_gene: NA; v_gene: TRBV27; j_gene: TRBJ1-1; abundance: NA; CDR3aa: ASSLRGVYTEAF
d_gene: NA; v_gene: TRBV12-3/TRBV12-4; j_gene: TRBJ2-3; abundance: few; CDR3aa: ASSLAELSTDTQY
d_gene: TRBD1; v_gene: TRBV12-3/TRBV12-4; j_gene: TRBJ1-1; abundance: few; CDR3aa: ASSPEGQRNTEAF
d_gene: NA; v_gene: TRBV12-3/TRBV12-4; j_gene: TRBJ1-2; abundance: many; CDR3aa: ASTATGGAGYGYT
d_gene: TRBD1; v_gene: TRBV6-1; j_gene: TRBJ2-7; abundance: few; CDR3aa: ASSKGTDSSYEQY
d_gene: TRBD2; v_gene: TRBV29-1; j_gene: TRBJ2-5; abundance: many; CDR3aa: SVDRGQGTSGKETQY
d_gene: TRBD1; v_gene: TRBV18; j_gene: TRBJ2-7; abundance: NA; CDR3aa: ASSLGDRGPSYEQY
d_gene: NA; v_gene: TRBV28; j_gene: TRBJ2-7; abundance: many; CDR3aa: ASSLLHAYEQY
d_gene: TRBD1; v_gene: TRBV6-1; j_gene: TRBJ1-2; abundance: many; CDR3aa: ASDRGLGYT
d_gene: NA; v_gene: TRBV6-5; j_gene: TRBJ2-7; abundance: NA; CDR3aa: ASSYQGWWGYEQY
d_gene: NA; v_gene: TRBV30; j_gene: TRBJ2-7; abundance: few; CDR3aa: AWSVSVGSYEQY
d_gene: TRBD1; v_gene: TRBV11-2; j_gene: TRBJ1-1; abundance: few; CDR3aa: ASSSLDRGRDTEAF
d_gene: NA; v_gene: TRBV12-3/TRBV12-4; j_gene: TRBJ1-1; abundance: many; CDR3aa: ASSLTGRSTEAF
d_gene: NA; v_gene: TRBV19; j_gene: TRBJ1-4; abundance: NA; CDR3aa: ASSSQTPYLGEKLF
d_gene: NA; v_gene: TRBV7-9; j_gene: TRBJ1-1; abundance: few; CDR3aa: ASTALGMNTEAF
d_gene: TRBD2; v_gene: TRBV19; j_gene: TRBJ2-7; abundance: many; CDR3aa: ASKRTSGPYEQY
d_gene: NA; v_gene: TRBV6-1; j_gene: TRBJ2-2; abundance: many; CDR3aa: ASSLGGPPGELF
d_gene: NA; v_gene: TRBV5-6; j_gene: TRBJ1-1; abundance: many; CDR3aa: ASSLGQAANTEAF
d_gene: NA; v_gene: TRBV6-5; j_gene: TRBJ2-7; abundance: many; CDR3aa: ASRPVNLYEQY
d_gene: NA; v_gene: TRBV5-1; j_gene: TRBJ1-1; abundance: many; CDR3aa: ASSLGGEVASNTEAF
d_gene: TRBD2; v_gene: TRBV20-1; j_gene: TRBJ2-7; abundance: many; CDR3aa: SAQGGRLYEQY
d_gene: NA; v_gene: TRBV12-5; j_gene: TRBJ1-2; abundance: many; CDR3aa: ASGLQGSNYGYT
d_gene: TRBD1; v_gene: TRBV27; j_gene: TRBJ1-1; abundance: NA; CDR3aa: ASSQRTGGSLHTEAF
d_gene: TRBD1; v_gene: TRBV6-4; j_gene: TRBJ1-3; abundance: many; CDR3aa: ASSDRQGSVRIGNTIY
d_gene: NA; v_gene: TRBV12-3/TRBV12-4; j_gene: TRBJ2-5; abundance: once; CDR3aa: ASGGQAFGTQY
d_gene: NA; v_gene: TRBV28; j_gene: TRBJ1-3; abundance: many; CDR3aa: ASSLLMPSSGNTIY